A single T cell receptor beta chain is shown here with its context. The antigen is unknown. The record originates from a study of T cell clonotyping in hematopoietic cell transplantation. In the study overall: Pretransplant recipient samples were taken after cytoreduction. Study conclusions and caveats: Broader posttransplant TCR repertoire diversity was predicted by graft donor and pretransplant recipient Inverse Simpson Index values.

TCRdb keeps only in-frame clones here, not all; method: immunoSEQ multiplex PCR. The sample lists tens of thousands of clones; about 96% were seen once. Described time point: recipient sample about 28 days before transplant, after cytoreduction. This specimen was peripheral blood mononuclear cells, taken before stem cell transplant. The TCR was taken from a woman aged 45-65 years with acute myeloid leukemia. Some clones in this sample may be carry-over from other donors' samples.

In nucleotides, the CDR3 is TGCGCCAGCAGCCAAGGACTAGCGACCTCCTACAATGAGCAGTTCTTC. Protein: CASSQGLATSYNEQFF. The chain recombines TRBV5-1 with TRBJ2-1; 9 bases map to TRBD2. This CDR3 is built from 16 residues. CDR1 and CDR2 (germline): SGHRS, YFSETQ. V shed 4 bases, J shed 0 bases, and the junction held 5 bases outside the gene matches. Full variable domain (missing parts from reference TRBV5-1 and TRBJ2-1): KAGVTQTPRYLIKTRGQQVTLSCSPISGHRSVSWYQQTPGQGLQFLFEYFSETQRNKGNFPGRFSGRQFSNSRSEMNVSTLELGDSALYLCASSQGLATSYNEQFFGPGTRLTVL.